What follows describes a single TCR beta chain. This record comes from a study of blood T cell repertoires in COVID-19. As for the study in general: Material from acute and convalescent COVID-19 was sourced from the United States, Italy and Spain. Sources were T cells, B-cell-depleted T cells, or PBMCs; the material itself was cDNA or gDNA.

The ends were cut back, 6 bases at V and 9 bases at J, with 15 bases in the middle. CDR1 is MRHNA and CDR2 is SNTAGT in the germline V gene. The CDR3 contains 13 residues. Per the authors' pipeline: For nucleated cells, counts were estimated from reference gene primer amplification. This table comes from immunoSEQ multiplex PCR, and its TCRdb copy is limited to in-frame clones, with some not included. Clone size and V and J calls were adopted from that table, with D and trimming inferred from the DNA. The repertoire has 200,000 to 250,000 clones, 75% to 90% of them found once; the top ten carry roughly 2.6%.

Sequenced: peripheral blood. The receptor's source is a young man with COVID-19, enrolled during active disease. The chain carries TRBV6-4 and TRBJ2-1, with D possibly matching TRBD1 (6 bases). The CDR3 nucleotides are TGTGCCAGCAGCACAGGGTCTACAGGTGAGCAGTTCTTC. Translation: CASSTGSTGEQFF.